This T cell receptor (beta chain) was profiled in a study of T cells in women clearing cervical HPV infection. This table comes from immunoSEQ multiplex PCR, and its TCRdb copy is limited to in-frame clones, with some not included. The sample data list under 35,000 clones. The CDR3 extends over 16 amino acids. Germline values: CDR1 DFQATT, CDR2 SNEGSKA (reference sequence). The J segment lost 0 bases and the V segment lost 2 bases, leaving 5 bases of the junction unmatched. With regard to this clone: Its matching antigen is unknown. Read sequence stops 3 residues before the CDR3 end, and the germline J gene provides the missing end.

Overall study findings and caveats: Cases and controls were distinguished at AUC about 0.8 by richness and V genes. Associations may precede or follow infection; HPV-specific or memory T cells were not isolated.

The sequenced sample was blood buffy coat. The receptor was isolated from a woman between 18 and 70 years old with a cervical HPV16 infection that either progressed to CIN3+ or cleared (not recorded which). V gene TRBV20-1 combines with J gene TRBJ2-2; 8 nucleotides line up with TRBD1. The CDR3 loop is CSARQGARANTGELFF. Incomplete CDR3 DNA: TGCAGTGCTAGACAGGGGGCCCGCGCGAACACCGGGGAG.